A selection of T cell receptor beta chains follows, all from one sample in a study of T cell repertoires in cytomegalovirus infection. TCRdb processed the reads anew with MiXCR; each CDR3 protein has one entry. Here the sample spans some 680,000 distinct CDR3 sequences, 35% to 45% being singletons. What was sequenced was PBMCs. The receptors originated from a human donor in good health (CMV status not recorded). Some clones in this sample may be carry-over from other donors' samples. Both conserved end residues are part of each CDR3. D genes are given only for firm matches. A row's size may be missing; if present it is once, few, many or a size class.

D gene	V gene	clone size	J gene	CDR3 protein	CDR3 DNA
-	TRBV28	once	TRBJ1-1	CASSFMGGNTEAFF	TGTGCCAGCAGTTTCATGGGAGGGAACACTGAAGCTTTCTTT
-	TRBV10-3	few	TRBJ1-3	CAISEDRSGNTIYF	TGTGCCATCAGTGAGGACAGGTCCGGAAACACCATATATTTT
-	TRBV9	-	TRBJ2-2	CASSQYNTGELFF	TGTGCCAGCTCCCAATACAACACCGGGGAGCTGTTTTTT
TRBD2	TRBV4-1	-	TRBJ2-7	CASSPRTSDEQYF	TGCGCCAGCAGCCCCCGGACTAGCGACGAGCAGTACTTC
-	TRBV20-1	-	TRBJ2-2	CSAPVGGNTGELFF	TGCAGTGCTCCTGTGGGCGGAAACACCGGGGAGCTGTTTTTT
-	TRBV7-2	many	TRBJ2-7	CASSLEATSGVGQYF	TGTGCCAGCAGCTTAGAGGCCACCAGCGGAGTCGGGCAGTACTTC
TRBD1	TRBV7-6	many	TRBJ1-1	CASSSGQGLNTEAFF	TGTGCCAGCAGCTCAGGACAGGGGTTGAACACTGAAGCTTTCTTT
-	TRBV6-5	-	TRBJ2-7	CASRGRSGDYEQYF	TGTGCCAGCAGGGGGAGATCAGGGGACTACGAGCAGTACTTC
TRBD1	TRBV7-9	-	TRBJ1-1	CASSKPPGTVAFF	TGTGCCAGCAGCAAGCCCCCCGGGACAGTGGCTTTCTTT
-	TRBV5-4	few	TRBJ2-7	CASSTDGSYEQYF	TGTGCCAGCAGCACGGACGGTTCCTACGAGCAGTACTTC
-	TRBV7-7	few	TRBJ2-7	CASSSHPHDEQYF	TGTGCTAGCAGCTCGCACCCACATGACGAGCAGTACTTC
TRBD1	TRBV2	-	TRBJ1-2	CASIDRDLYGYTF	TGTGCCAGCATCGACAGGGACCTCTATGGCTACACCTTC
-	TRBV25-1	few	TRBJ2-3	CASNHRDPADTQYF	TGTGCCAGTAATCACAGGGACCCGGCAGATACGCAGTATTTT
-	TRBV7-6	-	TRBJ2-7	CASSPLSGDTYEQYF	TGTGCCAGCAGCCCCCTCTCAGGGGATACCTACGAGCAGTACTTC
TRBD2	TRBV6-2/TRBV6-3	many	TRBJ2-1	CASSPLAGAYNEQFF	TGTGCCAGCAGCCCCCTAGCGGGAGCCTACAATGAGCAGTTCTTC
-	TRBV11-1	-	TRBJ2-4	CASSLAGGALAKNIQYF	TGTGCCAGCAGCTTAGCGGGGGGGGCGCTTGCCAAAAACATTCAGTACTTC
-	TRBV5-1	-	TRBJ2-2	CASSLWSPGAQAGELFF	TGCGCCAGCAGCTTATGGAGCCCAGGGGCCCAAGCGGGGGAGCTGTTTTTT
-	TRBV14	few	TRBJ1-1	CASSHDLDTEAFF	TGTGCCAGCAGCCACGATCTGGACACTGAAGCTTTCTTT
-	TRBV10-3	-	TRBJ2-1	CAISAAESEQFF	TGTGCCATCAGTGCGGCGGAGAGTGAGCAGTTCTTC
-	TRBV12-3/TRBV12-4	-	TRBJ1-1	CASSFAFSEAFF	TGTGCCAGCAGTTTCGCCTTCTCTGAAGCTTTCTTT
TRBD2	TRBV6-1	few	TRBJ2-2	CASNPGLAGVYTGELFF	TGTGCCAGCAACCCGGGACTAGCGGGAGTCTACACCGGGGAGCTGTTTTTT
-	TRBV2	once	TRBJ2-2	CASEGHPTGELFF	TGTGCCAGCGAGGGACACCCCACCGGGGAGCTGTTTTTT
TRBD2	TRBV19	-	TRBJ2-3	CASSIVLAGTGRLSSTDTQYF	TGTGCCAGTAGTATAGTGCTAGCGGGAACCGGCCGACTTTCCAGCACAGATACGCAGTATTTT
-	TRBV28	-	TRBJ1-3	CASSLLQGKPGNTIYF	TGTGCCAGCAGTTTATTACAGGGCAAGCCTGGAAACACCATATATTTT
-	TRBV4-1	-	TRBJ1-3	CASSPDIVGRNTIYF	TGCGCCAGCAGCCCAGACATAGTGGGCCGAAACACCATATATTTT
-	TRBV6-6	-	TRBJ2-3	CASSYSGATSTDTQYF	TGTGCCAGCAGTTACTCGGGGGCTACTAGCACAGATACGCAGTATTTT
-	TRBV6-8	-	TRBJ1-1	CAIREGMRQSEAFF	TGTGCCATCCGGGAGGGGATGAGACAGTCTGAAGCTTTCTTT
-	TRBV19	-	TRBJ2-3	CASSIPGLTDTQYF	TGTGCCAGTAGTATACCGGGCCTCACAGATACGCAGTATTTT
-	TRBV20-1	-	TRBJ2-3	CSASRLDTDTQYF	TGCAGTGCTAGTCGGCTAGACACAGATACGCAGTATTTT
-	TRBV4-2	-	TRBJ1-2	CSSKEAGVEDGYTF	TGTTCCAGCAAAGAAGCAGGGGTGGAAGATGGCTACACCTTC
TRBD2	TRBV7-3	-	TRBJ2-1	CASSSRTSGGRNEQFF	TGTGCCAGCAGCTCCAGGACTAGCGGGGGGAGAAATGAGCAGTTCTTC
TRBD1	TRBV6-2/TRBV6-3	-	TRBJ2-1	CASSNPWTGSNEQFF	TGTGCCAGCAGTAACCCTTGGACAGGCAGCAATGAGCAGTTCTTC
-	TRBV5-6	-	TRBJ1-1	CASSLSGGLDTEAFF	TGTGCCAGCAGCTTGAGTGGTGGCTTGGACACTGAAGCTTTCTTT
TRBD1	TRBV29-1	few	TRBJ1-2	CSVAGGQDAGYTF	TGCAGCGTTGCAGGGGGACAGGATGCTGGCTACACCTTC
-	TRBV28	-	TRBJ1-1	CASRETHLGAFF	TGTGCCAGCAGGGAGACCCACCTCGGAGCTTTCTTT
-	TRBV20-1	few	TRBJ1-2	CSARMATNYGYTF	TGCAGTGCTAGAATGGCCACGAACTATGGCTACACCTTC
-	TRBV14	-	TRBJ1-3	CASSQCKTAGNTIYF	TGTGCCAGCAGCCAATGCAAGACAGCTGGAAACACCATATATTTT
TRBD2	TRBV27	-	TRBJ2-1	CASSLSRLAGVGEQFF	TGTGCCAGCAGTTTATCTAGGCTAGCGGGAGTTGGTGAGCAGTTCTTC
-	TRBV7-3	few	TRBJ2-3	CASRPEGSEAKGIPDTQYF	TGTGCCAGCAGACCAGAGGGTTCGGAAGCCAAGGGGATCCCAGATACGCAGTATTTT
-	TRBV9	once	TRBJ1-4	CASSARASTNEKLFF	TGTGCCAGCAGCGCCCGTGCCTCGACTAATGAAAAACTGTTTTTT
-	TRBV5-1	-	TRBJ1-1	CASSLPGEGRTEAFF	TGCGCCAGCAGCCTACCGGGGGAGGGGAGAACTGAAGCTTTCTTT